The TCR beta chain under discussion was sequenced for a study of regulatory T cells in long-lasting Graves disease. Study-wide results and caveats: Since the sample size was small, accuracy may have been reduced.

The CDR3 totals 16 residues. Germline values: CDR1 DFQATT, CDR2 SNEGSKA (reference sequence). J gave up 2 bases and V 3 bases, and 7 bases lay outside the gene matches. As for time point: newly diagnosed GD, antithyroid drugs for less than 3 months. Making the TCR library involved RNA that had been extracted from PBMCs. In its sample, this clonotype was seen a few times. The antigen is unknown. The authors built TCR beta libraries using iRepertoire HTBI primers and Arm-PCR of CDR3 regions. TCRdb reprocessed the multiplex PCR reads with MiXCR, giving one entry per CDR3 protein. The data contain 550,000 to 700,000 distinct CDR3 sequences, about 15% of them seen just once; the ten biggest clones take up more than 10%. Another study also made use of these data, one on T cells in Graves' hyperthyroidism and ophthalmopathy.

The V call is TRBV20-1, the J call TRBJ2-3, with TRBD2 identical over 11 bases. The receptor was isolated from a man between 18 and 35 years old with Graves disease. The sequences come from peripheral blood mononuclear cells (PBMCs), collected at new diagnosis, from a patient treated with antithyroid drugs. The CDR3 DNA is TGCAGTGCTAGTCCCAGACTAGCGGGACCCACAGATACGCAGTATTTT. Protein sequence: CSASPRLAGPTDTQYF.